This TCR beta chain is from a study of blood T cell repertoires in COVID-19. Study background: Whether acute or convalescent, the COVID-19 samples came from the United States, Italy and Spain. The analysed material was cDNA or gDNA that came from T cells, B-cell-depleted T cells, or PBMCs.

Germline assignment: CDR1 MNHEY and CDR2 SMNVEV (reference sequence). The CDR3 sequence is 18 residues long. J gave up 0 bases and V 5 bases, and 13 bases lay outside the gene matches. Authors' analysis steps: Amplified reference gene primers provided the basis for estimating nucleated cell counts. Using immunoSEQ multiplex PCR, the repertoire was profiled, and TCRdb retains in-frame clones only, with some absent. V, J and clone size were drawn from that table, and D and trimming were deduced from the DNA. The table records 300,000 to 350,000 clones, over 80% of them present only once. In Seattle, patients joined the study during active infection and were tracked longitudinally.

Sequences were obtained from peripheral blood. The TCR was taken from a man younger than 45 with COVID-19, enrolled during active disease. V and J are TRBV27 and TRBJ1-1, with 9 bases lining up with TRBD1. The CDR3 spells CASSPDATGGALNTEAFF. The CDR3 bases are TGTGCCAGCAGTCCAGACGCAACAGGGGGCGCCTTGAACACTGAAGCTTTCTTT.